These 8 T cell receptor beta chains came from one sample sequenced in a study of OX40 agonist ivuxolimab in advanced cancers. Clones were read by immunoSEQ multiplex PCR, and TCRdb kept only the in-frame ones, dropping some. Of roughly 53,000 clones listed, about nine tenths are singletons. Source: CD4+ or CD8+ T cells sorted from blood, taken in a trial of the OX40 agonist ivuxolimab. The receptors shown here come from an adult with an advanced solid tumor such as melanoma, head and neck, liver or kidney cancer.

The chain has TRBV10-2 and TRBJ1-1; TRBD1 matches at 10 bases. The CDR3 totals 13 residues. Germline V CDR1 and CDR2: WSHSY, SAAADI. V shed 6 bases and J 3 bases; nucleotides not matched to a gene: 1. The CDR3 reads CASRDRGDTEAFF. The CDR3 nucleotides are TGCGCCAGCAGGGACAGGGGGGACACTGAAGCTTTCTTT.

CDR3 protein: CASSAGEGEKLFF. CDR3 sequence (DNA): TGTGCCAGCAGCGCAGGGGAGGGTGAAAAACTGTTTTTT. The chain couples TRBV9 to TRBJ1-4; D perhaps matches TRBD1 (6 bases). V lost 3 bases, J lost 7 bases, and 10 bases lay in between. The CDR3 is 13 residues long. Germline loops: CDR1 SGDLS, CDR2 YYNGEE.

This clone is a singleton in its sample. The chain joins TRBV9 to TRBJ2-7; 9 bases are shared with TRBD1. CDR1 is SGDLS, CDR2 YYNGEE, per germline. V was clipped by 0 bases and J by 1 base; unmatched bases: 2. This CDR3 has 15 residues. CDR3 protein: CASSVGGTGSYEQYF. CDR3 sequence (DNA): TGTGCCAGCAGCGTAGGCGGGACAGGGTCCTACGAGCAGTACTTC. The variable domain in full, completed from reference TRBV9 and TRBJ2-7, reads DSGVTQTPKHLITATGQRVTLRCSPRSGDLSVYWYQQSLDQGLQFLIQYYNGEERAKGNILERFSAQQFPDLHSELNLSSLELGDSALYFCASSVGGTGSYEQYFGPGTRLTVT.

The gene calls are TRBV7-9 and TRBJ2-7; D is perhaps TRBD1 or TRBD2 (6 bases each). CDR1 is SEHNR, CDR2 FQNEAQ, per germline (reference sequence). The CDR3 sequence is 17 residues long. The V and J ends lost 0 bases and 2 bases respectively, with 17 bases between them. The CDR3: CASSLAKVPGGPYEQYF. The DNA of the CDR3 is TGTGCCAGCAGCTTAGCAAAAGTTCCCGGGGGCCCCTACGAGCAGTACTTC.

The gene calls are TRBV6-5 and TRBJ2-5; D is undetermined. With 5 bases removed from V and 7 bases from J, the gap between germline ends came to 17 bases. CDR1 and CDR2 (germline): MNHEY, SVGAGI. The CDR3 is 14 amino acids. In DNA, the CDR3 is TGTGCCAGCAGTCGCGGCAGCCTCTCAGGGACCCAGTACTTC. Residues: CASSRGSLSGTQYF.

J is TRBJ2-1 and V is TRBV11-3; D might be TRBD1 (5 bases). V lost 5 bases to trimming and J lost 8 bases, with 19 bases between them. The CDR3 is made up of 15 amino acids. From germline, CDR1 is SGHNT and CDR2 YENEEA. CDR3 coding DNA: TGTGCCAGCAGCCCCGACAGTCTTAGGGTCCATGAGCAGTTCTTC. It translates to CASSPDSLRVHEQFF.

J is TRBJ1-5 and V is TRBV27; D unresolved. V lost 5 bases and J lost 9, with 8 bases in between. Per the germline V gene, CDR1 is MNHEY and CDR2 is SMNVEV (reference sequence). The CDR3 contains 11 residues. This chain's CDR3 is CASSAMGPQHF. The CDR3 DNA follows: TGTGCCAGCAGTGCGATGGGGCCCCAGCATTTT.

The CDR3 bases are TGTGCCAGCAGCTTGGCGACTGGGGCAGATACGCAGTATTTT. This translates into CASSLATGADTQYF. This chain links TRBV11-3 with TRBJ2-3; D unclear. CDR1 is SGHNT, CDR2 YENEEA, per germline. This CDR3 is 14 amino acids long. The V gene lost 3 bases and the J gene lost 4 bases, with 11 bases spanning the gap.